This T cell receptor beta chain was profiled in a study of T-cell reconstitution after alpha-beta-depleted transplantation in children listed by TCRdb under 2016. In the study overall: The study quantitatively tracked T-cell immune reconstitution after TCRalphabeta/CD19-depleted allogeneic hematopoietic cell transplantation in children using TCR repertoire profiling.

The receptor library was made with PCR. Sequenced on an Illumina HiSeq 2500. TCR libraries were prepared with molecular barcoding, using unique molecular identifiers to normalize TCRbeta repertoire quantification. TCRdb trimmed the raw reads at Q25, called clones with MiXCR and kept productive beta chains. When rows share a CDR3 protein, they turn into one entry using the most common DNA and genes. The table for this sample lists 350,000 to 400,000 distinct CDR3 sequences; roughly 20% of them were counted only once. Around 4% of the sample goes to the ten largest clones. About this clonotype: There is no known antigen for this receptor. No much larger clonotype is one base removed from it; base qualities were not supplied.

From the cysteine through the phenylalanine, the CDR3 covers 15 amino acids. Only the CDR3 portion is preserved as DNA: 45 bases, with reading frame beginning at the first base. The CDR1 and CDR2 encoded by the germline V gene are ENHRY and SYGVKD. V lost 2 bases and J lost 5 bases, and the count of bases not matched to a germline gene is 7. The specimen comprised PBMCs from the stem cell graft donor, sampled from the stem cell graft. The sequence came from a human donor who donated a stem cell graft to a child with acute myeloid leukemia. The chain was built from TRBV10-3 and TRBJ2-7, and 9 bases in between align with TRBD2. This receptor has the CDR3 CAISEGGGRAHEQYF. The nucleotide sequence is given as TGTGCCATCAGTGAGGGCGGCGGGAGGGCCCACGAGCAGTACTTC.